Below, 8 T cell receptor beta chains from the same sample are listed, as sequenced in a study of blood T cell repertoires in COVID-19. Clones were sequenced by immunoSEQ multiplex PCR, and TCRdb holds only the in-frame ones, with some missing. Here the sample spans about 190,000 clones, about 88% being singletons. The material sequenced was peripheral blood. These receptors all come from a man younger than 40 with acute or convalescent COVID-19.

The chain uses TRBV9 and TRBJ2-3, with 10 positions matching TRBD1. The CDR3 length is 16 residues. V shed 2 bases, J shed 4 bases, and the junction held 7 bases outside the gene matches. Germline lookup yields CDR1 SGDLS and CDR2 YYNGEE. CDR3 in amino acids: CASSVTGGKFSDTQYF. CDR3 sequence (DNA): TGTGCCAGCAGCGTGACAGGGGGCAAGTTCTCAGATACGCAGTATTTT. The full variable domain, its missing parts supplied by reference TRBV9 and TRBJ2-3, is DSGVTQTPKHLITATGQRVTLRCSPRSGDLSVYWYQQSLDQGLQFLIQYYNGEERAKGNILERFSAQQFPDLHSELNLSSLELGDSALYFCASSVTGGKFSDTQYFGPGTRLTVL.

This rearrangement joins TRBV6-5 to TRBJ2-1; 10 bases map to TRBD2. The germline V gene has CDR1 MNHEY and CDR2 SVGAGI. The CDR3 covers 14 residues. Trimming removed 8 bases from V and 4 bases from J; junction bases left unmatched: 5. CDR3 sequence (DNA): TGTGCCAGCTCACTAGCGGGAATGTACAATGAGCAGTTCTTC. Encoded protein: CASSLAGMYNEQFF.

This chain uses TRBV5-4 with TRBJ2-5; D may be TRBD1 (6 bases). This CDR3 region has 15 residues. V lost 3 bases to trimming and J lost 1 base, with 13 bases between them. Germline CDR1 SGHNT, CDR2 YYREEE (reference sequence). CDR3 DNA: TGTGCCAGCAGCTCGCGACAGGTACCCCAAGAGACCCAGTACTTC. It yields the protein CASSSRQVPQETQYF. The complete variable domain, with remaining parts taken from reference TRBV5-4 and TRBJ2-5, reads ETGVTQSPTHLIKTRGQQVTLRCSSQSGHNTVSWYQQALGQGPQFIFQYYREEENGRGNFPPRFSGLQFPNYSSELNVNALELDDSALYLCASSSRQVPQETQYFGPGTRLLVL.

The rearrangement links TRBV10-3 to TRBJ1-1; D uncertain. The V gene's germline CDR1 is ENHRY and CDR2 SYGVKD. V lost 3 bases and J lost 1, with 9 bases in between. The CDR3 is made up of 14 amino acids. CDR3 bases: TGTGCCATCAGTGACGGGAATCAGAACACTGAAGCTTTCTTT. Residues: CAISDGNQNTEAFF.

This rearrangement joins TRBV5-1 to TRBJ2-3; 7 bases map to TRBD1. The length of the CDR3 is 16 residues. J was trimmed by 0 bases and V by 5 bases; bases with no gene match: 9. Germline V gene sequence: CDR1 SGHRS, CDR2 YFSETQ. For the CDR3, the DNA is TGCGCCAGCAGACTGCAGGGGGAGCGGAGCACAGATACGCAGTATTTT. This codes for CASRLQGERSTDTQYF.

V gene TRBV28 combines with J gene TRBJ2-3; D is uncertain. The CDR3 covers 11 residues. CDR1 and CDR2 (germline): MDHEN, SYDVKM. V was pared by 3 bases and J by 9 bases, with 7 bases between. The CDR3 sequence is CASSLTPTQYF. As DNA, the CDR3 is TGTGCCAGCAGTTTGACTCCCACGCAGTATTTT.

This CDR3 is CASSSGQGPNYGYTF. The CDR3 DNA follows: TGTGCCAGCAGCTCAGGACAGGGGCCTAACTATGGCTACACCTTC. The J gene is TRBJ1-2, the V gene TRBV5-4, with 9 positions matching TRBD1. V lost 3 bases and J lost 0; bases outside the gene matches: 3. The CDR3 contains 15 residues. The germline V gene encodes CDR1 SGHNT and CDR2 YYREEE (reference sequence).

V gene TRBV18 combines with J gene TRBJ1-4; TRBD1 aligns across 9 bases. Germline V gives CDR1 KGHSH, CDR2 LQKENI. V shed 3 bases and J 8 bases; nucleotides not matched to a gene: 16. The CDR3 contains 18 residues. The CDR3 DNA is TGTGCCAGCTCACCCCAGACACTAAACAGGGGGCAAAGCGAAAAACTGTTTTTT. Its translation: CASSPQTLNRGQSEKLFF.